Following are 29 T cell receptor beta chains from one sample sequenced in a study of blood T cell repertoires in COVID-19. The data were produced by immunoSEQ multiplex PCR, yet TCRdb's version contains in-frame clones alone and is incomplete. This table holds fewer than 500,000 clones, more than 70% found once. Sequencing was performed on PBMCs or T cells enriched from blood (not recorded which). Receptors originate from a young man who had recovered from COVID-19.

CDR3 coding DNA: TGTGCCAGCTCACCTTCTTCGCAGGGGGCCATGACCCAGTACTTC. Amino acid sequence: CASSPSSQGAMTQYF. The J gene is TRBJ2-5, the V gene TRBV18, with TRBD1 identical over 8 bases. This CDR3 has 15 residues. Trimming cost V 3 bases and J 7 bases; bases outside gene matches: 10. Germline CDR1 reads KGHSH; CDR2 reads LQKENI. The full variable domain, with the rest looked up from reference TRBV18 and TRBJ2-5, is NAGVMQNPRHLVRRRGQEARLRCSPMKGHSHVYWYRQLPEEGLKFMVYLQKENIIDESGMPKERFSAEFPKEGPSILRIQQVVRGDSAAYFCASSPSSQGAMTQYFGPGTRLLVL.

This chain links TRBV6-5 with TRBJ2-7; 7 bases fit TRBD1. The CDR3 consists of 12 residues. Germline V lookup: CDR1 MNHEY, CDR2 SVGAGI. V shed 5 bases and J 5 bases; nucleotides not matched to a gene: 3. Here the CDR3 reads CASSTGVDEQYF. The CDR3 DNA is TGTGCCAGCAGTACAGGGGTCGACGAGCAGTACTTC.

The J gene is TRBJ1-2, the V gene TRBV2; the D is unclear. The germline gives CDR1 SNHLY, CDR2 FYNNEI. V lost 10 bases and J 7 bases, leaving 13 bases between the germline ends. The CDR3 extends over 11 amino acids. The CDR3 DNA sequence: TGTGCCATCGCTAGTTACTCTGGCTACACCTTC. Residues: CAIASYSGYTF.

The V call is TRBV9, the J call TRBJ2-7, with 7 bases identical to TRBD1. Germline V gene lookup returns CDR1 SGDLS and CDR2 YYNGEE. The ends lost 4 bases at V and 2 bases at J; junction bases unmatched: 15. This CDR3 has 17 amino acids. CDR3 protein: CASSNRVDQDRTYEQYF. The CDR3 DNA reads TGTGCCAGCAGCAACCGAGTGGATCAGGACAGGACCTACGAGCAGTACTTC.

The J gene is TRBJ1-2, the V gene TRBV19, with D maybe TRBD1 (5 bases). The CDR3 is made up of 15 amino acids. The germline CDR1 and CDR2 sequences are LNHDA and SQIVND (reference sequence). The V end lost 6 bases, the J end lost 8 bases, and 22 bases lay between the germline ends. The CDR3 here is CASSLTGPVGMGYTF. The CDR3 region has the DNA TGTGCCAGTAGCCTAACAGGACCTGTAGGGATGGGCTACACCTTC.

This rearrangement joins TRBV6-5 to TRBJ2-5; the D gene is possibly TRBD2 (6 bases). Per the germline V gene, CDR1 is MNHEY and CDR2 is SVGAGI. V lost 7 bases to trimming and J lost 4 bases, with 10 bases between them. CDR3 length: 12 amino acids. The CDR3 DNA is TGTGCCAGCACGGGGGTCGGAGAGACCCAGTACTTC. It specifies CASTGVGETQYF.

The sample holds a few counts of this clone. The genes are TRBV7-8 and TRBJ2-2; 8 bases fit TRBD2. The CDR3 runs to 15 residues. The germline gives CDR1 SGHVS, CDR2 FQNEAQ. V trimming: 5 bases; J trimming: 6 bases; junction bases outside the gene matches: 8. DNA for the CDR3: TGTGCCAGCAGCCCAGGAAGACTAGCGCCCGGGGAGCTGTTTTTT. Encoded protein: CASSPGRLAPGELFF.

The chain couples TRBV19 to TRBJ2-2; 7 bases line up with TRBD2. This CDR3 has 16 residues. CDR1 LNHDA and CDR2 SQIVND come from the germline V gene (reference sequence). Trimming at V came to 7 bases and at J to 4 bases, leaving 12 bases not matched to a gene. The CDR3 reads CASKNSGRFFTGELFF. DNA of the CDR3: TGTGCCAGTAAGAATAGCGGGCGTTTCTTCACCGGGGAGCTGTTTTTT.

DNA for the CDR3: TGCAGCGCTGGAGGTCTGGGACAGGGGAAAAGCGTCTATGGCTACACCTTC. Translated: CSAGGLGQGKSVYGYTF. The rearrangement uses TRBV29-1 and TRBJ1-2; 10 bases fit TRBD1. Trimming cost V 7 bases and J 4 bases; bases outside gene matches: 18. The CDR3 contains 17 residues. Germline V gene lookup returns CDR1 SQVTM and CDR2 ANQGSEA.

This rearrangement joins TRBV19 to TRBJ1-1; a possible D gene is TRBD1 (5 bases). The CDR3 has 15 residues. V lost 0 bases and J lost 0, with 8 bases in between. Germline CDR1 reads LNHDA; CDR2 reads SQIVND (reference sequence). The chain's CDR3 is CASSIDPGLNTEAFF. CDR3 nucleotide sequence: TGTGCCAGTAGTATAGATCCAGGGTTGAACACTGAAGCTTTCTTT.

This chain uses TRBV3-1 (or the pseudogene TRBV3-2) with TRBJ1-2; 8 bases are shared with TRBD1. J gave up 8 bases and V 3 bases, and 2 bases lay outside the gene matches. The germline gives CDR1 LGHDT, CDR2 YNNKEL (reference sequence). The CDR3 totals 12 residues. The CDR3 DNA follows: TGTGCCAGCAGCCAGGGGGACAGGGGCTACACCTTC. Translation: CASSQGDRGYTF.

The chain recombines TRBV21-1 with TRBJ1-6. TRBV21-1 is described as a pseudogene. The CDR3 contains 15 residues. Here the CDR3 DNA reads TGTGCCAGCAGCGTGCCGGGACTGAGAAATTCACCCCTCCACTTT. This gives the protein CASSVPGLRNSPLHF.

The CDR3 sequence is CASSQDGAARVYGYTF. CDR3 coding DNA: TGTGCCAGCAGCCAAGATGGGGCAGCGCGTGTCTATGGCTACACCTTC. V is TRBV3-1 (or the pseudogene TRBV3-2) and J is TRBJ1-2; weak D call: TRBD1 (5 bases). This CDR3 region has 16 residues. Per germline, CDR1 LGHDT and CDR2 YNNKEL (reference sequence). V was clipped by 0 bases and J by 4 bases, with 15 bases between them.

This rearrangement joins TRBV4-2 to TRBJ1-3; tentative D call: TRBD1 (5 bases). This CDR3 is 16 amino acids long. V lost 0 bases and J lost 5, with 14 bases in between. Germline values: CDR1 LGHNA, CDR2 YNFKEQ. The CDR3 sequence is CASSQEGDLRRNTIYF. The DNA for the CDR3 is TGTGCCAGCAGCCAAGAAGGGGACTTAAGAAGAAACACCATATATTTT.

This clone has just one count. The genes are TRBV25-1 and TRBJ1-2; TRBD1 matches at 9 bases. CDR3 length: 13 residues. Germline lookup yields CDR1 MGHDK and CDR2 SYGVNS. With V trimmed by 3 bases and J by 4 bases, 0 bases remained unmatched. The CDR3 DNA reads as TGTGCCAGCAGTGAGACAGGGGGCTATGGCTACACCTTC. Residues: CASSETGGYGYTF.

CDR3 sequence reads: CASRGTSGVITGELFF. The CDR3 DNA follows: TGTGCCAGCAGGGGGACTAGCGGGGTAATAACCGGGGAGCTGTTTTTT. The rearrangement uses TRBV2 and TRBJ2-2; 13 nucleotides align to TRBD2. Trimming at V came to 6 bases and at J to 5 bases, leaving 6 bases not matched to a gene. Germline V gene sequence: CDR1 SNHLY, CDR2 FYNNEI. The CDR3 has 16 amino acids.

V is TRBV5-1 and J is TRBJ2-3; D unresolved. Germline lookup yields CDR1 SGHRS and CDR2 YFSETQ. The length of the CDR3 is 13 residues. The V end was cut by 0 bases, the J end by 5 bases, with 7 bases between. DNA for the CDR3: TGCGCCAGCAGCTTGGCCAGTTTAGATACGCAGTATTTT. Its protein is CASSLASLDTQYF.

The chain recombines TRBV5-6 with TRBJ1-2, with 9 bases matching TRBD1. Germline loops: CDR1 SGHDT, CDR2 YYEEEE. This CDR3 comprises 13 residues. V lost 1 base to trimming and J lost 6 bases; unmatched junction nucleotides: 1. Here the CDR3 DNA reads TGTGCCAGCAGCTTGTGGACAGGGGATGGCTACACCTTC. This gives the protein CASSLWTGDGYTF.

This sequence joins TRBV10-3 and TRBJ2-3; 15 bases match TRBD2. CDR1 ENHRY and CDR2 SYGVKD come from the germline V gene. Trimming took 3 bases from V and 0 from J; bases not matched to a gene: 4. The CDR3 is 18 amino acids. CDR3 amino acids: CAISEGLAGGVSTDTQYF. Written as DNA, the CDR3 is TGTGCCATCAGTGAAGGACTAGCGGGGGGGGTTAGCACAGATACGCAGTATTTT.

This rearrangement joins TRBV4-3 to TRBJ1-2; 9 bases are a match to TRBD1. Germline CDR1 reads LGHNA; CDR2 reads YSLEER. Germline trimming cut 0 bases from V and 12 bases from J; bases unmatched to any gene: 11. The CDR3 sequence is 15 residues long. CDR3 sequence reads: CASSQEKPGQGKHTF. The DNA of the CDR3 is TGCGCCAGCAGCCAAGAAAAACCGGGACAGGGTAAACACACCTTC.

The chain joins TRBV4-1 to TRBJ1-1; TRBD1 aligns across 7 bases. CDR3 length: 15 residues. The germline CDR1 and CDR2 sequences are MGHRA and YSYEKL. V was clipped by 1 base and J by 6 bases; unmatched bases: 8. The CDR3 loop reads CASSQVAGGTAEAFF. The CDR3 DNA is TGCGCCAGCAGCCAAGTGGCAGGGGGAACGGCTGAAGCTTTCTTT.

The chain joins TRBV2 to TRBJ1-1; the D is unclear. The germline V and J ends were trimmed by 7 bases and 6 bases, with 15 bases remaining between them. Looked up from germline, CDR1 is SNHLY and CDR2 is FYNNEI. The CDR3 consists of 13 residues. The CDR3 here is CASTLGEAAEAFF. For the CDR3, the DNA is TGTGCCAGCACCTTAGGCGAGGCAGCTGAAGCTTTCTTT. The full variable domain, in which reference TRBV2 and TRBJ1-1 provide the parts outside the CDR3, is EPEVTQTPSHQVTQMGQEVILRCVPISNHLYFYWYRQILGQKVEFLVSFYNNEISEKSEIFDDQFSVERPDGSNFTLKIRSTKLEDSAMYFCASTLGEAAEAFFGQGTRLTVV.

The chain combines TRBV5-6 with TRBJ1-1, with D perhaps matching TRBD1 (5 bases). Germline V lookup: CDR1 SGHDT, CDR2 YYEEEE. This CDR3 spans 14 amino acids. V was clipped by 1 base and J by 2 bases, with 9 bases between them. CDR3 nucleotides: TGTGCCAGCAGCTTGCCCAGGGTCAACACTGAAGCTTTCTTT. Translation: CASSLPRVNTEAFF.

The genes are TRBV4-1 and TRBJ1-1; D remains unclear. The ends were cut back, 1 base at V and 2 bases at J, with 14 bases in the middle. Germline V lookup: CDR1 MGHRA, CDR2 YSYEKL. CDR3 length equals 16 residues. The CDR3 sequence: CASSQGRHSINTEAFF. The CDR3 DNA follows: TGCGCCAGCAGCCAAGGACGGCACAGTATAAACACTGAAGCTTTCTTT.

Here the CDR3 DNA reads TGTGCCAGCAGCTTCGGTCCCCCCCCAGGGGGAAGTGGGGCCAACGTCCTGACTTTC. Translation: CASSFGPPPGGSGANVLTF. The chain recombines TRBV5-4 with TRBJ2-6; 7 positions match TRBD1. The trim removed 2 bases at V and 3 bases at J, leaving 14 bases unmatched. The CDR3 runs 19 residues. Germline CDR1 reads SGHNT; CDR2 reads YYREEE (reference sequence).

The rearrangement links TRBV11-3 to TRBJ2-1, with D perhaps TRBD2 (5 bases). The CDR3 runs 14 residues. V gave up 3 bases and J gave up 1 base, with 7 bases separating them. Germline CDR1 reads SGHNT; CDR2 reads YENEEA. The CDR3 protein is CASSFRGSYNEQFF. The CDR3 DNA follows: TGTGCCAGCAGCTTCCGGGGATCCTACAATGAGCAGTTCTTC.

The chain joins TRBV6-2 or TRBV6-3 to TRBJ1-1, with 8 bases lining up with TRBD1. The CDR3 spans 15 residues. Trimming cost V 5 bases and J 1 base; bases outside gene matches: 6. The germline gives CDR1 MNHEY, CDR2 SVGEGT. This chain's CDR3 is CASSPSTGANTEAFF. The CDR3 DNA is TGTGCCAGCAGTCCGTCGACAGGGGCGAACACTGAAGCTTTCTTT.

The CDR3 reads CASGLVQGEQYF. CDR3 bases: TGTGCTAGTGGTTTGGTACAGGGCGAGCAGTACTTC. The chain combines TRBV12-5 with TRBJ2-7; D is perhaps TRBD1 (6 bases). The CDR3 contains 12 residues. The ends were cut back, 0 bases at V and 6 bases at J, with 6 bases in the middle. Germline V gene lookup returns CDR1 LGHNT and CDR2 FRNRAP.

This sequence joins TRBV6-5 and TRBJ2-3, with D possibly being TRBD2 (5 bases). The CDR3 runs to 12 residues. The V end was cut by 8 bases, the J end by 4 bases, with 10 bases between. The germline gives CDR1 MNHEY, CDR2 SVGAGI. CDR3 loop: CASQWTPDTQYF. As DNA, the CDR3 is TGTGCCAGCCAATGGACTCCAGATACGCAGTATTTT.